This T cell receptor beta chain was captured in a study of blood T cell repertoires in COVID-19. Study background: COVID-19 samples collected from the United States, Italy and Spain covered acute and convalescent phases. T cells, B-cell-depleted T cells, or PBMCs supplied cDNA or gDNA.

This CDR3 contains 14 residues. Germline CDR1 and CDR2: SGHRS and YFSETQ. V lost 4 bases and J lost 7; bases outside the gene matches: 8. Profiling relied on immunoSEQ multiplex PCR, and the TCRdb table lists in-frame clones only, not all of them. The sample lists some 390,000 clones; about 88% were seen once. The receptor was derived from a human donor in a cohort sampled during active COVID-19. The chain uses TRBV5-1 and TRBJ1-2, with 9 bases fitting TRBD1. Sequencing was performed on peripheral blood. Written as DNA, the CDR3 is TGCGCCAGCAGCGCCGGGGAACAGGGGGCTGGCTACACCTTC. This sequence encodes CASSAGEQGAGYTF.